This T cell receptor beta chain was captured by sequencing in a study of T cell changes during pregnancy in multiple sclerosis. In germline, CDR1 is LNHDA, CDR2 SQIVND (reference sequence). Deletions cut 7 bases from V and 1 base from J, with 15 bases between. This CDR3 region has 15 residues. Using immunoSEQ multiplex PCR, the repertoire was profiled, and TCRdb retains in-frame clones only, with some absent. The sample has 40,000 to 55,000 clones, around 93% seen once. The chain carries TRBV19 and TRBJ2-3; weak D call: TRBD2 (6 bases). This specimen was CD4+ T cells from peripheral blood mononuclear cells, taken in the third trimester of pregnancy. This TCR derives from a female donor with multiple sclerosis, enrolled in a pregnancy study. Here the CDR3 DNA reads TGTGCCAGTAAAACGCGGGGTAGCGGCACAGATACGCAGTATTTT. Translation: CASKTRGSGTDTQYF. The full variable domain, in which reference TRBV19 and TRBJ2-3 provide the parts outside the CDR3, is DGGITQSPKYLFRKEGQNVTLSCEQNLNHDAMYWYRQDPGQGLRLIYYSQIVNDFQKGDIAEGYSVSREKKESFPLTVTSAQKNPTAFYLCASKTRGSGTDTQYFGPGTRLTVL.